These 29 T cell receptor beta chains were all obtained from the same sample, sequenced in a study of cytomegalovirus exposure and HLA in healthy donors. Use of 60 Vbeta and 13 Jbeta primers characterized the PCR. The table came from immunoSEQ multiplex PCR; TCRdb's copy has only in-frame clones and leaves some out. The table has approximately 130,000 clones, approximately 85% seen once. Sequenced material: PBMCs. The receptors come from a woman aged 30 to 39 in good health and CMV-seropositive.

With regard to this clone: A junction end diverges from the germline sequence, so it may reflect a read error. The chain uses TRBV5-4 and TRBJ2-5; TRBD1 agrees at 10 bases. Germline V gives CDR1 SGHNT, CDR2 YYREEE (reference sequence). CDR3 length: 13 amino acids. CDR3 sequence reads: CASSFTDRGLEDF. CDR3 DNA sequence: TGTGCCAGCAGCTTCACTGACAGGGGGCTGGAAGACTTC.

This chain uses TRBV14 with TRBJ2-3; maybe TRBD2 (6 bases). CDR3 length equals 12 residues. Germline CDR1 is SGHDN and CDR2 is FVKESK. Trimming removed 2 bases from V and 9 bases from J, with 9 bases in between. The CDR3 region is CASSQIGGTQYF. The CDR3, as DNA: TGTGCCAGCAGCCAAATAGGAGGGACGCAGTATTTT.

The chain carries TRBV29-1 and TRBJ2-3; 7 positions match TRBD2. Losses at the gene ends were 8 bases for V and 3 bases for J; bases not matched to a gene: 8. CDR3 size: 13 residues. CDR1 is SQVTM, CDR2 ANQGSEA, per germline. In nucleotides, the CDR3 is TGCAGCTTGGGGGGAGGGCTAACAGATACGCAGTATTTT. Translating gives CSLGGGLTDTQYF.

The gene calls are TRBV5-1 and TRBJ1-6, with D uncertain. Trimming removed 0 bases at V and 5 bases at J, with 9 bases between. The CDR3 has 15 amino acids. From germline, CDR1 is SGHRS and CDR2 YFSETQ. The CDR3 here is CASSLAPANNSPLHF. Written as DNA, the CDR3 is TGCGCCAGCAGCTTGGCCCCCGCTAATAATTCACCCCTCCACTTT.

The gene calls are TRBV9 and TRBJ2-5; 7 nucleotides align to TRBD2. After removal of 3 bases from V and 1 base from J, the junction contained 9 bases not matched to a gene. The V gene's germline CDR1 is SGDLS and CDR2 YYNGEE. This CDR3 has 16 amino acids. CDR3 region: CASSGAGGGPQETQYF. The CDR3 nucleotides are TGTGCCAGCAGCGGTGCAGGCGGGGGTCCCCAAGAGACCCAGTACTTC.

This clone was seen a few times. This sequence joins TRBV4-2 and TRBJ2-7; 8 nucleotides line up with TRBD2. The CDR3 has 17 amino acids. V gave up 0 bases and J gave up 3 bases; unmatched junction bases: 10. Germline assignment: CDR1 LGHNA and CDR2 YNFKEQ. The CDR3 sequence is CASSQDTSGGTFYEQYF. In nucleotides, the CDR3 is TGTGCCAGCAGCCAAGATACCAGCGGGGGAACATTCTACGAGCAGTACTTC.

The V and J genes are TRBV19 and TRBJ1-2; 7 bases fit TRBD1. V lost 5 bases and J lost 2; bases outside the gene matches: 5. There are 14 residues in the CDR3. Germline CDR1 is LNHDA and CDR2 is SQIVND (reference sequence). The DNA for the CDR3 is TGTGCCAGTAGTCCCGCGGACAGGAACTATGGCTACACCTTC. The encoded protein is CASSPADRNYGYTF. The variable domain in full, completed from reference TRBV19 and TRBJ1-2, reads DGGITQSPKYLFRKEGQNVTLSCEQNLNHDAMYWYRQDPGQGLRLIYYSQIVNDFQKGDIAEGYSVSREKKESFPLTVTSAQKNPTAFYLCASSPADRNYGYTFGSGTRLTVV.

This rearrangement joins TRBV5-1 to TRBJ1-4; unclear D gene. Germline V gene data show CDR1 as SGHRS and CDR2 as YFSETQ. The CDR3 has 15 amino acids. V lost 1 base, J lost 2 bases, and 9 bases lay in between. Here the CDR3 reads CASSLNAGTNEKLFF. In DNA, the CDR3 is TGCGCCAGCAGCTTGAATGCGGGGACTAATGAAAAACTGTTTTTT.

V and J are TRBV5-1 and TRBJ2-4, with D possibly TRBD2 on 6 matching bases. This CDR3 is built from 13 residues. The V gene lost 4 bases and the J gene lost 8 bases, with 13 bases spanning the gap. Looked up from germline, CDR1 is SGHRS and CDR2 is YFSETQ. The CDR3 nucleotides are TGCGCCAGCAGCCGGGAGATATCGGACATTCAGTACTTC. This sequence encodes CASSREISDIQYF. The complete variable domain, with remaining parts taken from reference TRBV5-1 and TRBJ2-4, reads KAGVTQTPRYLIKTRGQQVTLSCSPISGHRSVSWYQQTPGQGLQFLFEYFSETQRNKGNFPGRFSGRQFSNSRSEMNVSTLELGDSALYLCASSREISDIQYFGAGTRLSVL.

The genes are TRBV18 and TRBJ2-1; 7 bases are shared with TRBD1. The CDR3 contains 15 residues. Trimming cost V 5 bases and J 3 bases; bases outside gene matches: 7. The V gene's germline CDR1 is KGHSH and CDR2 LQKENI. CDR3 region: CASSGGWDSYNEQFF. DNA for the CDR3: TGTGCCAGCTCAGGGGGCTGGGACAGCTACAATGAGCAGTTCTTC.

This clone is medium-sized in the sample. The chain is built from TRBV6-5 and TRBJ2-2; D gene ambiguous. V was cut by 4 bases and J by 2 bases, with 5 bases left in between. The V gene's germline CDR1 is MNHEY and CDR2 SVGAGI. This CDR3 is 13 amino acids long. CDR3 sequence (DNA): TGTGCCAGCAGTTTGACTAACACCGGGGAGCTGTTTTTT. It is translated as CASSLTNTGELFF.

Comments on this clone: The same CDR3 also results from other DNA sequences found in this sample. The CDR3 protein is CASSSGLYNEQFF. The CDR3 nucleotides read TGTGCCAGCAGCTCGGGACTGTACAATGAGCAGTTCTTC. The J gene is TRBJ2-1, the V gene TRBV7-9, with a possible D match to TRBD2 (6 bases). Trimming removed 4 bases at V and 4 bases at J, with 8 bases between. CDR3 length: 13 amino acids. Germline assignment: CDR1 SEHNR and CDR2 FQNEAQ (reference sequence).

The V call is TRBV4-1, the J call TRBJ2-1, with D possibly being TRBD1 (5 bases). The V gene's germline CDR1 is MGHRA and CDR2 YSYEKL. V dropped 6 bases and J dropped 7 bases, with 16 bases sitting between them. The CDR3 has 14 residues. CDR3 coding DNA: TGCGCCAGCAGTTTCGACAGTTCTGGGAATGAGCAGTTCTTC. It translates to CASSFDSSGNEQFF.

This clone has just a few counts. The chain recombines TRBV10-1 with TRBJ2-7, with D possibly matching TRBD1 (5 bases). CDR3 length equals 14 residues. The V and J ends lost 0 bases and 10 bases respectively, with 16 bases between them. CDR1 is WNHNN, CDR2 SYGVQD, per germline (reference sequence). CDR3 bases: TGCGCCAGCAGTGAGTCGAAAAGGGGTCTAACCCAGTACTTC. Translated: CASSESKRGLTQYF.

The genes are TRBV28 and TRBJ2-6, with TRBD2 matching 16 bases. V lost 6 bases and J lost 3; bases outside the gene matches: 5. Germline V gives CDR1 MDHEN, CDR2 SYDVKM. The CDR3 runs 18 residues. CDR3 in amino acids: CASRGLAGGPSGANVLTF. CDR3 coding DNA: TGTGCCAGCAGGGGACTAGCGGGAGGGCCTAGTGGGGCCAACGTCCTGACTTTC.

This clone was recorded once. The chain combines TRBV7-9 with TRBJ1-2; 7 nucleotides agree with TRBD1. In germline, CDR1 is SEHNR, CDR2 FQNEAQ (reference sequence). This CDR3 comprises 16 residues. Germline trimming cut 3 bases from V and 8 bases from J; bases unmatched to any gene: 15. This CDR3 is CASSFPWTGGDQGYTF. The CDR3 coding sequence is TGTGCCAGCAGCTTCCCCTGGACAGGTGGAGATCAAGGCTACACCTTC.

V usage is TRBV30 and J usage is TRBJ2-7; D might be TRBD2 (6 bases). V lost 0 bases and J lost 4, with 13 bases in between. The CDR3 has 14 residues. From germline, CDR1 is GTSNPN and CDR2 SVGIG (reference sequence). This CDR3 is CAWSVRDSSYEQYF. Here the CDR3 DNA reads TGTGCCTGGAGTGTCCGGGACTCTTCGTACGAGCAGTACTTC.

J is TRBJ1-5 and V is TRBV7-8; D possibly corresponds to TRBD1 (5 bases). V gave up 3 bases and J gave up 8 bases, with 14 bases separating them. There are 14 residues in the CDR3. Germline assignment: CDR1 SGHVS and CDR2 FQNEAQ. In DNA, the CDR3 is TGTGCCAGCAGCTTGGGTGGCAGGGTGGAGCCCCAGCATTTT. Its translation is CASSLGGRVEPQHF.

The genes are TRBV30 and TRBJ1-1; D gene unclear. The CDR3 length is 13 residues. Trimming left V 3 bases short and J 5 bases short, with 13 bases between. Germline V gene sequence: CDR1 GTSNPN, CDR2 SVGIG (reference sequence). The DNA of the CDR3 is TGTGCCTGGAGAATACATTCAGGTACTGAAGCTTTCTTT. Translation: CAWRIHSGTEAFF.

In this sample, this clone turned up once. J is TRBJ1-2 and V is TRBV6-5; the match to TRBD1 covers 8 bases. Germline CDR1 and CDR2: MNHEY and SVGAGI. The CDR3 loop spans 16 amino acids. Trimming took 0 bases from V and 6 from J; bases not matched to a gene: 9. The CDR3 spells CASSYSKGQGPDGYTF. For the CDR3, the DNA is TGTGCCAGCAGTTACTCGAAAGGACAGGGCCCTGATGGCTACACCTTC.

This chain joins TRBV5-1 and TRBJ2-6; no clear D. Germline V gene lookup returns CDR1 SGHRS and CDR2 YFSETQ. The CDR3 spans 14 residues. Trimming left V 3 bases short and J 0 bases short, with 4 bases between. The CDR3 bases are TGCGCCAGCAGCTACAGCTCTGGGGCCAACGTCCTGACTTTC. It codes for CASSYSSGANVLTF.

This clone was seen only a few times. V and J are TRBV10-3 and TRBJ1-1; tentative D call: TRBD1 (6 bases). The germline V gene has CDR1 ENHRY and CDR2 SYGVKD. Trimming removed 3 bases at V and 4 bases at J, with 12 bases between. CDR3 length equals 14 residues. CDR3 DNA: TGTGCCATCAGTGATTCTCCAGGGGCCACTGAAGCTTTCTTT. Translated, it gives CAISDSPGATEAFF.

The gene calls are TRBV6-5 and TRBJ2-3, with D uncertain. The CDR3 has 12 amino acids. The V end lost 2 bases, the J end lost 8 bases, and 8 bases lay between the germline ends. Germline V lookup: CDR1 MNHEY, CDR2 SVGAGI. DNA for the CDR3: TGTGCCAGCAGTTACCCAGGCGTTACGCAGTATTTT. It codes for CASSYPGVTQYF.

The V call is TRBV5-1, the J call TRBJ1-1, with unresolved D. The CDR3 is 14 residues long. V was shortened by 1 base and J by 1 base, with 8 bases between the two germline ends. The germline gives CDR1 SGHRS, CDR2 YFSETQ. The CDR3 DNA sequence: TGCGCCAGCAGCTTGTGGGCAGAGAACACTGAAGCTTTCTTT. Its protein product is CASSLWAENTEAFF.

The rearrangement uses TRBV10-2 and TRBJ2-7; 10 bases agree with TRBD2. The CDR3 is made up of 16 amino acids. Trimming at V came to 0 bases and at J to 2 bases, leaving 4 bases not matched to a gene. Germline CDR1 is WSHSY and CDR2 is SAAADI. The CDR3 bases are TGCGCCAGCAGTGAGTCAGGGACTAGCGACCCCTACGAGCAGTACTTC. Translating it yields CASSESGTSDPYEQYF.

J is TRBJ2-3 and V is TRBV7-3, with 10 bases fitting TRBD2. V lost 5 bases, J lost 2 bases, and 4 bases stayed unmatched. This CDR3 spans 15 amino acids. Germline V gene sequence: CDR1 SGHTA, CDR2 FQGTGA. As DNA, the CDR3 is TGTGCCAGCAGCCCAGCGGGAGGGCCCACAGATACGCAGTATTTT. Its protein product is CASSPAGGPTDTQYF.

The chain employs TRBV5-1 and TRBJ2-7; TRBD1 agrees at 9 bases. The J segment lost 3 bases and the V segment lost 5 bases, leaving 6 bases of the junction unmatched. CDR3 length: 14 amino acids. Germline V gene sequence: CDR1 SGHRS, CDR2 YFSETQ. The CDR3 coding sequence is TGCGCCAGCAGAGGGACAGGGAGGATCTACGAGCAGTACTTC. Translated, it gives CASRGTGRIYEQYF.

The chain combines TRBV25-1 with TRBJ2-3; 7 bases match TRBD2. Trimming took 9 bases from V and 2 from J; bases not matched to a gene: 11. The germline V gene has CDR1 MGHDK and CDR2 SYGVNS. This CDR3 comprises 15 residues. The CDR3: CARFGEGASTDTQYF. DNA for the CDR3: TGTGCCAGATTCGGGGAGGGCGCCTCCACAGATACGCAGTATTTT. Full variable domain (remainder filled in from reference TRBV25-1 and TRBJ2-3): EADIYQTPRYLVIGTGKKITLECSQTMGHDKMYWYQQDPGMELHLIHYSYGVNSTEKGDLSSESTVSRIRTEHFPLTLESARPSHTSQYLCARFGEGASTDTQYFGPGTRLTVL.

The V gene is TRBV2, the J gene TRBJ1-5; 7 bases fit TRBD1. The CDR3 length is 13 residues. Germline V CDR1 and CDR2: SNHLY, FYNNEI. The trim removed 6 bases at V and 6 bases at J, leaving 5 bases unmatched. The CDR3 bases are TGTGCCAGCAGCACAGGGGAGAGTCAGCCCCAGCATTTT. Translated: CASSTGESQPQHF.